The present TCR beta chain was sequenced within a study of cytomegalovirus exposure and HLA in healthy donors. Findings and limits, study-wide: Indistinguishable V segments such as TRBV6-2 and TRBV6-3 were excluded. Most TCR beta V segments were productive about 87% or about 30% of the time in an earlier analysis. A later look showed TCR association rates differing by HLA locus, highest for DRB1 and lowest for HLA-C. Reportedly, HLA-A and HLA-B alleles of most subjects were accurately predicted from TCR beta.

A note on this clone: Its target is not known.

Trimming pared 5 bases from V and 6 bases from J, leaving 13 bases between. CDR1 SGHVS and CDR2 FQNEAQ come from the germline V gene. The CDR3 totals 13 residues. Primers included in the PCR were 60 Vbeta and 13 Jbeta primers. Data came from immunoSEQ multiplex PCR; TCRdb stores just in-frame clones and leaves some out. The sample contains about 140,000 clones, 80% of which appear only once. The V and J genes are TRBV7-8 and TRBJ1-1, with D possibly TRBD1 on 5 matching bases. The sequence derives from a male donor in good health and CMV-seronegative. Sequencing was done on a sample of PBMCs. The CDR3 loop reads CASSLGIRAEAFF. The CDR3 DNA is TGTGCCAGCAGCCTGGGCATCAGGGCTGAAGCTTTCTTT. The full variable domain, completed using reference TRBV7-8 and TRBJ1-1, is GAGVSQSPRYKVAKRGQDVALRCDPISGHVSLFWYQQALGQGPEFLTYFQNEAQLDKSGLPSDRFFAERPEGSVSTLKIQRTQQEDSAVYLCASSLGIRAEAFFGQGTRLTVV.